The 3 T cell receptor beta chains in this list originate from one sample, sequenced in a study of blood T cells in healthy people across ages. Primers used in a second PCR of about 6 to 11 cycles were a sample-barcoded 5' primer and a J-beta primer mix. A single record per CDR3 protein comes from TCRdb applying MiXCR to the 5' RACE reads. The table lists 1.5 million to 2 million distinct CDR3 sequences, 28% of them singletons. Sequencing was performed on blood. The receptors come from a woman in her thirties in good health.

For this clonotype: At one end, the junction sequence differs from germline, possibly due to a read error. The chain uses TRBV5-1 and TRBJ1-4; TRBD1 matches at 7 bases. The CDR3 has 17 residues. Germline V gene sequence: CDR1 SGHRS, CDR2 YFSETQ. CDR3 sequence reads: CASSPGTASPTNEKPFF. CDR3 in DNA: TGCGCCAGCAGCCCAGGGACAGCAAGCCCAACTAATGAAAAACCGTTTTTT.

A word on this clonotype: Since a much larger clone is just one base distant, this may be a read error. The chain links TRBV2 to TRBJ2-7; no reliable D call. The germline V gene encodes CDR1 SNHLY and CDR2 FYNNEI. V was trimmed by 1 base and J by 0 bases, leaving 13 bases between them. This CDR3 has 16 amino acids. CDR3 nucleotide sequence: TGTGCCAGCAGTGAAGGGCTAGTGGTAAGCTCCTACGAGCAGTACTTC. Translating gives CASSEGLVVSSYEQYF.

This rearrangement joins TRBV7-2 to TRBJ2-1; D not certain. This CDR3 has 14 residues. The V and J ends lost 0 bases and 10 bases respectively, with 13 bases between them. Germline CDR1 reads SGHTA; CDR2 reads FQGNSA. The DNA of the CDR3 is TGTGCCAGCAGCTTAGCTGTCGTTAGAAGGGAGCAGTTCTTC. Encoded protein: CASSLAVVRREQFF.